The next 19 T cell receptor beta chains were all read from a single sample in a study of T cell repertoires in cytomegalovirus infection. MiXCR, run by TCRdb on the reads, gives a single entry per CDR3 protein. The repertoire holds 700,000 to 850,000 distinct CDR3 sequences, with around a third as singletons. The antigens these receptors bind are not known. Here the sequenced sample was cultured CD8+ T cells from PBMCs, taken from culture after CMV antigen stimulation. Receptors originate from a human donor in good health (CMV status not recorded). Some clones in this sample may be carry-over from other donors' samples.

The chain couples TRBV4-1 to TRBJ2-1, with D maybe TRBD1 (6 bases). The CDR3 is 15 amino acids. The V gene lost 0 bases and the J gene lost 14 bases, with 20 bases spanning the gap. Per the germline V gene, CDR1 is MGHRA and CDR2 is YSYEKL. The CDR3 DNA reads TGCGCCAGCAGCCAAGATTTACCTAAGACAGGAAGGGAGTTCTTC. Translating it yields CASSQDLPKTGREFF.

This clonotype has just one count. The chain recombines TRBV23-1 with TRBJ2-7, with D possibly TRBD1 on 5 matching bases. TRBV23-1 is sorted into the ORF group, with uncertain function. CDR3 length: 18 amino acids. With 2 bases removed from V and 2 bases from J, the gap between germline ends came to 22 bases. The CDR3 DNA sequence: TGCGCCAGCAGTCAACCGGCAGACACCCTAAGGGGCCCCTACGAGCAGTACTTC. It codes for CASSQPADTLRGPYEQYF.

This rearrangement joins TRBV7-6 to TRBJ2-7; 8 nucleotides agree with TRBD1. CDR1 is SGHVS and CDR2 is FNYEAQ in the germline V gene. CDR3 length equals 11 residues. The V gene end was trimmed by 4 bases and the J gene end by 11 bases; junction bases not matched to a gene: 4. The CDR3 loop is CASSSLQGEYV. The DNA for the CDR3 is TGTGCCAGCAGCTCTTTACAGGGGGAGTACGTC.

This clonotype was picked up a small number of times. The chain combines TRBV27 with TRBJ2-5; D may be TRBD1 or TRBD2 (6 bases each). The germline V and J ends were trimmed by 8 bases and 5 bases, with 15 bases remaining between them. The germline gives CDR1 MNHEY, CDR2 SMNVEV (reference sequence). The CDR3 is 13 residues long. Written as DNA, the CDR3 is TGTGCCAGCTCGACAGGTGGGGGGGAGACCCAGTACTTC. Its protein product is CASSTGGGETQYF.

This chain connects TRBV29-1 to TRBJ2-2, with D perhaps TRBD2 (6 bases). This CDR3 region has 12 residues. V was trimmed by 6 bases and J by 3 bases, leaving 8 bases between them. In germline, CDR1 is SQVTM, CDR2 ANQGSEA. The CDR3 DNA follows: TGCAGCGTGTGGGGGGACACCGGGGAGCTGTTTTTT. Its translation: CSVWGDTGELFF.

The table lists this clonotype with a few counts. J is TRBJ2-2 and V is TRBV29-1, with TRBD2 as a possible D gene (5 bases). This CDR3 has 13 amino acids. In germline, CDR1 is SQVTM, CDR2 ANQGSEA. Between the trimmed V and J ends, which lost 5 bases and 5 bases, there was a span of 12 bases. CDR3 DNA: TGCAGCGTTTCGCTACGGGGAACCGGGGAGCTGTTTTTT. Encoded protein: CSVSLRGTGELFF.

This chain links TRBV7-6 with TRBJ2-2; TRBD2 agrees at 12 bases. The germline V gene has CDR1 SGHVS and CDR2 FNYEAQ. With 5 bases clipped from V and 0 bases from J, the junction kept 7 bases outside the gene matches. This CDR3 region has 18 residues. In DNA form, the CDR3 reads TGTGCCAGCAGCCGTCGACTAGCGGGGGCCCCGAACACCGGGGAGCTGTTTTTT. The encoded protein is CASSRRLAGAPNTGELFF.

The CDR3 here is CASSSFPPPSTVYNEQFF. The CDR3 coding sequence is TGTGCCAGCAGTTCATTTCCCCCTCCATCGACAGTCTACAATGAGCAGTTCTTC. The rearrangement uses TRBV27 and TRBJ2-1; a weak D match, TRBD1 (5 bases). The germline V gene has CDR1 MNHEY and CDR2 SMNVEV (reference sequence). The CDR3 consists of 18 residues. The V gene lost 4 bases and the J gene lost 3 bases, with 22 bases spanning the gap.

The chain employs TRBV27 and TRBJ2-3; 7 bases agree with TRBD2. Trimming cost V 2 bases and J 4 bases; bases outside gene matches: 6. Germline V gene data show CDR1 as MNHEY and CDR2 as SMNVEV (reference sequence). The CDR3 contains 15 residues. CDR3 in amino acids: CASSLQGGWPDTQYF. The CDR3 region has the DNA TGTGCCAGCAGTTTACAGGGAGGGTGGCCAGATACGCAGTATTTT.

With respect to this clonotype: Possible read error: a much larger clone is one base away. The V call is TRBV12-3 or TRBV12-4, the J call TRBJ1-1, with TRBD1 matching over 9 bases. The CDR3 sequence is 16 residues long. J was trimmed by 3 bases and V by 4 bases; bases with no gene match: 9. CDR3 residues: CASSYRDRAWDTEAFF. In DNA form, the CDR3 reads TGTGCCAGCAGTTACAGGGACAGGGCCTGGGACACTGAAGCTTTCTTT.

With respect to this clonotype: The junction and the germline gene differ at one end; a read error may be behind it. The chain uses TRBV5-1 and TRBJ2-2; perhaps TRBD1 as D (5 bases). Germline loops: CDR1 SGHRS, CDR2 YFSETQ. The CDR3 has 15 amino acids. CDR3 DNA: TGCGCCAACAGCTTGCAGGGTCTGAACACCGGGGAGCTGTTTTTT. It translates to CANSLQGLNTGELFF.

This chain links TRBV2 with TRBJ1-1; D not certain. The CDR3 length is 13 residues. V was shortened by 4 bases and J by 5 bases, with 11 bases between the two germline ends. Looked up from germline, CDR1 is SNHLY and CDR2 is FYNNEI. CDR3 nucleotides: TGTGCCAGCAGTGGTAGGTCGAAGACTGAAGCTTTCTTT. As protein: CASSGRSKTEAFF.

Note on this clonotype: A much larger clone differs by one base, so this may be a read error. V usage is TRBV7-6 and J usage is TRBJ2-1; 9 nucleotides agree with TRBD2. Per germline, CDR1 SGHVS and CDR2 FNYEAQ. V gave up 5 bases and J gave up 3 bases; unmatched junction bases: 8. The CDR3 is 16 amino acids. The CDR3 region is CASSLMGAGGYNEQFF. The DNA for the CDR3 is TGTGCCAGCAGCCTAATGGGAGCGGGGGGCTACAATGAGCAGTTCTTC.

The chain is built from TRBV27 and TRBJ2-5, with 8 bases that match TRBD2. Looked up from germline, CDR1 is MNHEY and CDR2 is SMNVEV (reference sequence). The length of the CDR3 is 15 residues. The ends lost 5 bases at V and 5 bases at J; junction bases unmatched: 10. CDR3 sequence reads: CASSPGLAVLETQYF. DNA for the CDR3: TGTGCCAGCAGTCCAGGACTAGCTGTTTTGGAGACCCAGTACTTC.

Notes on this clonotype: Sequence at one end of the junction differs from germline and may be a read error. The chain couples TRBV7-6 to TRBJ1-1, with 7 nucleotides matching TRBD1. The CDR3 has 14 amino acids. Germline V gene lookup returns CDR1 SGHVS and CDR2 FNYEAQ. The DNA of the CDR3 is TGTGCCAGCAGCCAAGAGGGGGCCTACACTGAAGCTATCTTT. It specifies CASSQEGAYTEAIF.

V is TRBV7-6 and J is TRBJ2-3; 8 nucleotides agree with TRBD2. The CDR3 extends over 14 amino acids. J gave up 5 bases and V 5 bases, and 6 bases lay outside the gene matches. Germline CDR1 and CDR2: SGHVS and FNYEAQ. The DNA for the CDR3 is TGTGCCAGCAGCCGAAGCGGGGGACTAGATACGCAGTATTTT. Translation: CASSRSGGLDTQYF.

V usage is TRBV4-1 and J usage is TRBJ2-5, with 13 positions matching TRBD2. Germline V gene lookup returns CDR1 MGHRA and CDR2 YSYEKL. This CDR3 contains 15 residues. V lost 1 base and J lost 10; bases outside the gene matches: 6. This CDR3 is CASSQVLAGGHVQYF. The CDR3 DNA is TGCGCCAGCAGCCAAGTACTAGCGGGGGGGCACGTCCAGTACTTC.

This clonotype was recorded a few times. The chain recombines TRBV25-1 with TRBJ1-6; D may be TRBD1 (6 bases). The CDR3 contains 17 residues. Per the germline V gene, CDR1 is MGHDK and CDR2 is SYGVNS. Trimming shortened V by 2 bases and J by 14 bases, and 25 bases separated the two germline ends. The CDR3 spells CASSEGVDNWGTSTLHF. The CDR3, as DNA: TGTGCCAGCAGTGAAGGCGTGGATAATTGGGGGACATCCACCCTCCACTTT.

The chain combines TRBV10-3 with TRBJ2-5; 9 bases fit TRBD2. After removal of 5 bases from V and 6 bases from J, the junction contained 13 bases not matched to a gene. Germline V lookup: CDR1 ENHRY, CDR2 SYGVKD. The CDR3 sequence is 16 residues long. The CDR3 loop is CAISLTGRGGQKTQYF. The CDR3 DNA is TGTGCCATCAGTCTCACTGGGCGGGGGGGCCAGAAGACCCAGTACTTC.